The clone carrying this TCR beta chain was seen ten or more times. Its antigen is still unknown. This entry belongs to a study of HIV-infected patients and healthy controls. Study-level results: Healthy controls carried many MAIT alpha-chain CDR3s, while HIV+ repertoires had few.

This CDR3 is built from 15 residues. CDR1 and CDR2 (germline): SGHKS, YYEKEE (reference sequence). V was clipped by 4 bases and J by 3 bases; unmatched bases: 10. Reverse transcription used 450 to 500 ng RNA and constant-region primers for alpha and beta. Each of the alpha and beta chains got its own library through chain-specific third strand synthesis with indices. Each CDR3 protein is one row after TCRdb ran MiXCR on the 5' RACE reads. There are 10,000 to 15,000 distinct CDR3 sequences in the sample; around 9.9% occur only once, and about 6% lies in the top ten. The repertoire came from unfractionated whole blood and reflected all unsorted peripheral T cells.

Sequencing was done on a sample of blood. The chain links TRBV5-5 to TRBJ2-7, with 7 bases matching TRBD1. This TCR came from an adult in good health. The CDR3 nucleotides read TGTGCCAGCAGCCCGGAAGGACAGGTGCTCTACGAGCAGTACTTC. Protein product: CASSPEGQVLYEQYF. Full variable domain (missing parts from reference TRBV5-5 and TRBJ2-7): DAGVTQSPTHLIKTRGQQVTLRCSPISGHKSVSWYQQVLGQGPQFIFQYYEKEERGRGNFPDRFSARQFPNYSSELNVNALLLGDSALYLCASSPEGQVLYEQYFGPGTRLTVT.